This is a list of T cell receptor beta chains from one sample in a study of T cells after yellow fever vaccination. From the 5' RACE reads, TCRdb called clonotypes with MiXCR, one entry per CDR3 protein. The table lists over 130,000 distinct CDR3 sequences, roughly 8% of them singletons. Here the sequenced sample was CD4+ T cells sorted from PBMCs, taken 5 days after the yellow fever booster vaccination. The source is a man aged 25-45 years who received the YFV17D yellow fever vaccine. Each CDR3 is given with its conserved first and last residue. The D gene is left open where the match is weak. The listing skips clone size in some rows; elsewhere it reads once, few, many or a size class.

>TRBV27|many|NA|TRBJ2-3
CASSSPLPDTQYF
TGTGCCAGCAGTTCACCCCTTCCAGATACGCAGTATTTT
>TRBV20-1|many|TRBD1|TRBJ2-1
CSASGGSSYNEQFF
TGCAGTGCTTCAGGGGGTAGCTCCTACAATGAGCAGTTCTTC
>TRBV5-1|many|NA|TRBJ1-1
CASSLAGNTEAFF
TGCGCCAGCAGCTTGGCGGGGAACACTGAAGCTTTCTTT
>TRBV19|many|NA|TRBJ2-4
CASSIVARQDIQYF
TGTGCCAGTAGTATAGTGGCACGTCAGGACATTCAGTACTTC
>TRBV7-2|many|NA|TRBJ2-7
CASSFLTGKYEQYF
TGTGCCAGCAGCTTCCTTACAGGGAAATACGAGCAGTACTTC
>TRBV7-2|many|TRBD2|TRBJ2-7
CASSLRTSGSPYEQYF
TGTGCCAGCAGCCTACGGACTAGCGGTTCACCCTACGAGCAGTACTTC
>TRBV5-4|few|TRBD2|TRBJ2-3
CASSPRRGSVTDTQYF
TGTGCCAGCAGCCCCCGGCGGGGGAGCGTCACAGATACGCAGTATTTT
>TRBV7-2|few|TRBD2|TRBJ2-3
CASSFRLAIRTDTQYF
TGTGCCAGCAGCTTTCGACTAGCAATCCGCACAGATACGCAGTATTTT
>TRBV5-1|many|TRBD2|TRBJ2-3
CASSLSPLAGDDTQYF
TGCGCCAGCAGCCTCTCACCCCTAGCGGGAGATGATACGCAGTATTTT
>TRBV7-9|NA|NA|TRBJ2-3
CASSFGLGPTSADTQYF
TGTGCCAGCAGCTTCGGCTTAGGACCGACCTCCGCAGATACGCAGTATTTT
>TRBV18|many|TRBD2|TRBJ2-3
CASSQMGGSGTDTQYF
TGTGCCAGCTCACAAATGGGAGGGAGCGGCACAGATACGCAGTATTTT
>TRBV12-3/TRBV12-4|many|TRBD1|TRBJ2-7
CASSRSNRGPNYEQYF
TGTGCCAGCAGTCGGTCTAACAGGGGACCCAACTACGAGCAGTACTTC
>TRBV6-1|many|TRBD1|TRBJ2-7
CASSPPRTGGLEQYF
TGTGCCAGCAGTCCCCCCCGGACAGGGGGCCTCGAGCAGTACTTC
>TRBV12-3/TRBV12-4|NA|TRBD2|TRBJ2-2
CTFCLDSGGRENTGELFF
TGTACCTTCTGTTTAGATTCCGGCGGGAGGGAGAATACCGGGGAGCTGTTTTTT
>TRBV6-1|many|TRBD2|TRBJ2-7
CASSREGTIEQYF
TGTGCCAGCAGTCGAGAAGGGACTATCGAGCAGTACTTC
>TRBV20-1|many|NA|TRBJ2-5
CSAAIKETQYF
TGCAGTGCAGCCATCAAAGAGACCCAGTACTTC